These T cell receptor beta chains were read from a single sample in a study of shared clonotypes between healthy human individuals. Sequencing used immunoSEQ multiplex PCR; TCRdb keeps in-frame clones, though not all of them. In the table there are 2 million to 2.5 million clones, more than 90% of which are singletons. The sample was naive CD4+ T cells sorted from blood. The receptor source for this set is a man aged 18 to 29 in good health. Each CDR3 is given with its conserved first and last residue. A D gene is named only where the DNA matches it firmly. Size is stated for part of the rows, as once, few or many counts, or as a class when the clone is expanded.

size: NA; J: TRBJ2-3; V: TRBV10-2; D: TRBD2; CDR3: CASRRAGLSTDTQYF; DNA: TGCGCCAGCAGGCGAGCGGGATTGAGCACAGATACGCAGTATTTT
size: NA; J: TRBJ2-7; V: TRBV30; D: NA; CDR3: CAWSGQTSQEQYF; DNA: TGTGCCTGGAGTGGTCAGACTAGTCAAGAGCAGTACTTC
size: NA; J: TRBJ1-5; V: TRBV27; D: NA; CDR3: CASSFGRNQPQHF; DNA: TGTGCCAGCAGTTTTGGTCGGAATCAGCCCCAGCATTTT
size: NA; J: TRBJ1-1; V: TRBV6-5; D: TRBD1; CDR3: CASMGTGGVPEAFF; DNA: TGTGCCAGCATGGGGACAGGGGGTGTTCCTGAAGCTTTCTTT
size: once; J: TRBJ1-6; V: TRBV7-3; D: NA; CDR3: CASSLMRGTNSPLHF; DNA: TGTGCCAGCAGCTTAATGAGAGGGACTAATTCACCCCTCCACTTT
size: NA; J: TRBJ1-4; V: TRBV10-1; D: NA; CDR3: CASSPHPHPGRGEKLFF; DNA: TGCGCCAGCAGCCCGCACCCCCACCCCGGCAGGGGTGAAAAACTGTTTTTT
size: NA; J: TRBJ2-1; V: TRBV2; D: TRBD1; CDR3: CASSGRGLPLNEQFF; DNA: TGTGCCAGCAGTGGAAGGGGGCTCCCCCTCAATGAGCAGTTCTTC
size: NA; J: TRBJ2-7; V: TRBV6-1; D: NA; CDR3: CASRDPPREQYF; DNA: TGTGCCAGCCGAGACCCCCCGCGGGAGCAGTACTTC
size: once; J: TRBJ1-2; V: TRBV2; D: TRBD1; CDR3: CASRDRDRVHGYTF; DNA: TGTGCCAGCAGGGACCGGGACAGGGTTCATGGCTACACCTTC
size: NA; J: TRBJ2-7; V: TRBV6-6; D: NA; CDR3: CASSYLQQETEQYF; DNA: TGTGCCAGCAGTTACTTACAACAGGAGACCGAGCAGTACTTC
size: NA; J: TRBJ2-7; V: TRBV5-1; D: NA; CDR3: CASSARTVSYEQYF; DNA: TGCGCCAGCAGCGCCCGGACAGTCTCCTACGAGCAGTACTTC
size: NA; J: TRBJ2-1; V: TRBV9; D: NA; CDR3: CASSVAGGSSYNEQFF; DNA: TGTGCCAGCAGCGTAGCTGGGGGGAGCTCCTACAATGAGCAGTTCTTC
size: NA; J: TRBJ1-1; V: TRBV9; D: TRBD1; CDR3: CASSVGLRQGATPAEAFF; DNA: TGTGCCAGCAGCGTAGGGTTAAGACAGGGGGCCACCCCTGCTGAAGCTTTCTTT
size: NA; J: TRBJ2-1; V: TRBV19; D: TRBD2; CDR3: CASSLLAGESGNEQFF; DNA: TGTGCCAGTAGTCTTCTAGCGGGAGAGTCTGGTAATGAGCAGTTCTTC
size: NA; J: TRBJ2-7; V: TRBV18; D: TRBD2; CDR3: CASSPPAGAAYEQYF; DNA: TGTGCCAGCTCACCACCTGCGGGAGCGGCCTACGAGCAGTACTTC
size: NA; J: TRBJ1-2; V: TRBV6-5; D: NA; CDR3: CASSYTIKTGTGYTF; DNA: TGTGCCAGCAGTTACACCATTAAAACAGGGACCGGCTACACCTTC
size: NA; J: TRBJ1-5; V: TRBV6-1; D: NA; CDR3: CASSATGSSQPQHF; DNA: TGTGCCAGCAGTGCCACAGGGTCTAGTCAGCCCCAGCATTTT
size: NA; J: TRBJ1-2; V: TRBV7-8; D: TRBD1; CDR3: CASSTGTGGGRIYGYTF; DNA: TGTGCCAGCAGCACCGGGACAGGGGGCGGAAGGATCTATGGCTACACCTTC
size: NA; J: TRBJ2-7; V: TRBV7-6; D: TRBD1; CDR3: CASSPGTGGYEQYF; DNA: TGTGCCAGCAGCCCCGGCACAGGGGGATACGAGCAGTACTTC
size: NA; J: TRBJ1-3; V: TRBV18; D: NA; CDR3: CASSPPAGTSGNTIYF; DNA: TGTGCCAGCTCACCACCGGCAGGGACCTCTGGAAACACCATATATTTT
size: NA; J: TRBJ1-2; V: TRBV5-4; D: TRBD1; CDR3: CASSFRGQGRHGYTF; DNA: TGTGCCAGCAGCTTTAGAGGACAGGGTAGGCATGGCTACACCTTC
size: NA; J: TRBJ2-7; V: TRBV25-1; D: NA; CDR3: CASTGARYEQYF; DNA: TGTGCCAGCACGGGGGCCCGCTACGAGCAGTACTTC
size: NA; J: TRBJ1-4; V: TRBV27; D: TRBD1; CDR3: CASSPIVGTGGYLFF; DNA: TGTGCCAGCAGTCCAATTGTTGGGACAGGGGGCTATCTGTTTTTT
size: NA; J: TRBJ1-2; V: TRBV18; D: NA; CDR3: CASSPGASYGYTF; DNA: TGTGCCAGCTCACCAGGAGCTTCCTATGGCTACACCTTC
size: few; J: TRBJ1-5; V: TRBV6-5; D: NA; CDR3: CASSYSRDQPQHF; DNA: TGTGCCAGCAGTTACTCCAGAGATCAGCCCCAGCATTTT
size: NA; J: TRBJ1-2; V: TRBV15; D: NA; CDR3: CATSRAGAGKGGYTF; DNA: TGTGCCACCAGCAGAGCTGGGGCAGGGAAGGGAGGCTACACCTTC
size: NA; J: TRBJ2-7; V: TRBV10-3; D: TRBD2; CDR3: CAISPGLGSDEQYF; DNA: TGTGCCATCAGCCCGGGACTAGGAAGCGACGAGCAGTACTTC
size: NA; J: TRBJ1-5; V: TRBV27; D: NA; CDR3: CASRILGGNSNQPQHF; DNA: TGTGCCAGCAGGATTCTAGGGGGTAACAGCAATCAGCCCCAGCATTTT
size: NA; J: TRBJ2-7; V: TRBV5-1; D: NA; CDR3: CASSRGQAAYEQYF; DNA: TGCGCCAGCAGCCGCGGACAAGCAGCCTACGAGCAGTACTTC